Each of the 6 T cell receptor beta chains below was sequenced from the same sample in a study of cytomegalovirus exposure and HLA in healthy donors. The PCR contained 60 Vbeta and 13 Jbeta primers. Profiled with immunoSEQ multiplex PCR; TCRdb holds only in-frame clones, not every one. Among approximately 240,000 clones listed, roughly 87% were seen once. Specimen: PBMCs. The receptors stem from a woman aged 40 to 50 in good health and CMV-seropositive.

This chain links TRBV28 with TRBJ2-1; 14 bases are a match to TRBD2. Per the germline V gene, CDR1 is MDHEN and CDR2 is SYDVKM. This CDR3 is 19 amino acids long. V lost 2 bases and J lost 0; bases outside the gene matches: 6. The CDR3 spells CASSLPGLAGASSYNEQFF. The CDR3 region has the DNA TGTGCCAGCAGTTTACCGGGACTAGCGGGAGCTAGCTCCTACAATGAGCAGTTCTTC.

This rearrangement joins TRBV4-1 to TRBJ1-2; D unresolved. There are 14 residues in the CDR3. CDR1 and CDR2 (germline): MGHRA, YSYEKL. Trimming left V 0 bases short and J 7 bases short, with 12 bases between. CDR3 in DNA: TGCGCCAGCAGCCAAGAGAGAGGGATCCGTGGCTACACCTTC. Translated: CASSQERGIRGYTF.

A few counts support this clone. The gene calls are TRBV7-9 and TRBJ2-1; TRBD2 matches at 11 bases. CDR1 is SEHNR and CDR2 is FQNEAQ in the germline V gene (reference sequence). CDR3 size: 15 residues. J was trimmed by 1 base and V by 8 bases; bases with no gene match: 4. The CDR3: CASAGTSGSYNEQFF. CDR3 sequence (DNA): TGTGCCAGCGCCGGGACTAGCGGTTCCTACAATGAGCAGTTCTTC.

The chain links TRBV6-4 to TRBJ2-5; TRBD1 agrees at 8 bases. Germline V lookup: CDR1 MRHNA, CDR2 SNTAGT. This CDR3 region has 15 residues. The V gene end was trimmed by 7 bases and the J gene end by 3 bases; junction bases not matched to a gene: 10. Written as DNA, the CDR3 is TGTGCCAGCAAGTCTCGACAGGGGAAAGAAGAGACCCAGTACTTC. It codes for CASKSRQGKEETQYF.

The rearrangement joins TRBV25-1 to TRBJ1-2; D unclear. Trimming removed 2 bases at V and 4 bases at J, with 5 bases between. The CDR3 loop spans 12 amino acids. The germline gives CDR1 MGHDK, CDR2 SYGVNS. The CDR3 DNA reads TGTGCCAGCAGTGAAAGCACCTATGGCTACACCTTC. Amino acid sequence: CASSESTYGYTF.

This sequence joins TRBV10-1 and TRBJ2-1; TRBD1 agrees at 7 bases. CDR1 and CDR2 (germline): WNHNN, SYGVQD (reference sequence). V was clipped by 9 bases and J by 6 bases; unmatched bases: 8. CDR3 length: 13 residues. The CDR3 spells CARGTGAGNEQFF. The CDR3 DNA reads as TGCGCCAGGGGAACAGGGGCTGGCAATGAGCAGTTCTTC.